The 2 T cell receptor beta chains presented below share a single source sample, sequenced in a study of graft-versus-host responses after intestinal transplantation. Clones were sequenced by immunoSEQ multiplex PCR, and TCRdb holds only the in-frame ones, with some missing. The top ten hold approximately 0.064% of the sample, which has about 99,000 clones, around 92% seen once. These receptors' targets are unknown. Specimen: unstimulated CD8+ T cells sorted from spleen or lymph node cells, collected before transplant. The receptor set was obtained from a human donor who was the organ donor for an intestinal transplant.

This chain connects TRBV23-1 to TRBJ1-1; D unresolved. TRBV23-1 falls under the ORF class, with uncertain function. V was pared by 4 bases and J by 5 bases, with 14 bases between. There are 14 residues in the CDR3. This chain's CDR3 is CASSRPSGWTEAFF. In DNA, the CDR3 is TGCGCCAGCAGTCGCCCCAGTGGTTGGACTGAAGCTTTCTTT.

The V call is TRBV5-1, the J call TRBJ2-3; 7 positions match TRBD2. Per germline, CDR1 SGHRS and CDR2 YFSETQ. V lost 4 bases to trimming and J lost 4 bases; unmatched junction nucleotides: 6. This CDR3 comprises 14 residues. CDR3 nucleotides: TGCGCCAGCAGCCGTTGGGAGGGGCCAGATACGCAGTATTTT. It is translated as CASSRWEGPDTQYF.